The 23 T cell receptor beta chains presented below share a single source sample, sequenced in a study of CD8 T cells in Susac syndrome. RNA, at about 0.5 to 1 ug, was reverse transcribed with random hexamers. TCRdb independently ran MiXCR on the immunoSEQ multiplex PCR reads; one entry per CDR3 protein. The data contain under 110,000 distinct CDR3 sequences, 94% of them singletons. The material sequenced was CD8+ T cells from PBMCs. Source of these receptors: a human donor with Susac syndrome.

The CDR3 region is CASSYNRGTNTEAFF. In nucleotides, the CDR3 is TGTGCCAGCAGTTACAACCGGGGGACGAACACTGAAGCTTTCTTT. The V gene is TRBV6-2 or TRBV6-3, the J gene TRBJ1-1, with D perhaps matching TRBD1 (5 bases). CDR3 length equals 15 residues. Germline-derived CDR1 and CDR2 are MNHEY and SVGEGT. V lost 2 bases and J lost 1, with 11 bases in between.

V is TRBV5-6 and J is TRBJ1-2; 9 nucleotides align to TRBD1. The V and J ends lost 2 bases and 11 bases, in that order; junction bases with no gene match: 7. CDR1 is SGHDT, CDR2 YYEEEE, per germline. The CDR3 has 13 amino acids. The CDR3: CASSFSGQGLYTF. The DNA of the CDR3 is TGTGCCAGCAGCTTTTCAGGACAGGGGTTATACACCTTC. Filled out from reference TRBV5-6 and TRBJ1-2, the complete variable domain reads DAGVTQSPTHLIKTRGQQVTLRCSPKSGHDTVSWYQQALGQGPQFIFQYYEEEERQRGNFPDRFSGHQFPNYSSELNVNALLLGDSALYLCASSFSGQGLYTFGSGTRLTVV.

The CDR3 loop is CASSGRERTQGETQYF. In DNA form, the CDR3 reads TGTGCCAGCAGCGGACGCGAGCGGACCCAGGGGGAGACCCAGTACTTC. The chain links TRBV5-4 to TRBJ2-5; perhaps TRBD1 as D (6 bases). V lost 4 bases to trimming and J lost 5 bases, with 21 bases between them. This CDR3 region has 16 residues. CDR1 and CDR2 (germline): SGHNT, YYREEE (reference sequence).

This rearrangement joins TRBV6-4 to TRBJ1-6; a weak D match, TRBD1 (5 bases). Trimming left V 6 bases short and J 10 bases short, with 16 bases between. Germline lookup yields CDR1 MRHNA and CDR2 SNTAGT. The CDR3 sequence is 14 residues long. CDR3 sequence reads: CASSGDVGGSPLHF. CDR3 nucleotides: TGTGCCAGCAGCGGGGACGTCGGAGGATCACCCCTCCACTTT.

The genes are TRBV27 and TRBJ2-7; the D gene is possibly TRBD1 (5 bases). Germline V gene lookup returns CDR1 MNHEY and CDR2 SMNVEV (reference sequence). CDR3 length: 12 amino acids. V was trimmed by 8 bases and J by 7 bases, leaving 15 bases between them. The DNA for the CDR3 is TGTGCCAGCGGGGCCTGGGAAGGTGAGCAGTACTTC. This codes for CASGAWEGEQYF.

This clonotype was seen only once. The chain joins TRBV20-1 to TRBJ2-1; the D is unclear. Germline assignment: CDR1 DFQATT and CDR2 SNEGSKA (reference sequence). The V end lost 1 base, the J end lost 6 bases, and 4 bases lay between the germline ends. The CDR3 contains 11 residues. The CDR3 spells CSARAGNEQFF. In nucleotides, the CDR3 is TGCAGTGCTAGAGCTGGCAATGAGCAGTTCTTC.

Only one count was recorded for this clonotype. This chain connects TRBV5-1 to TRBJ2-3, with TRBD2 matching 7 bases. From germline, CDR1 is SGHRS and CDR2 YFSETQ. The J segment lost 0 bases and the V segment lost 6 bases, leaving 7 bases of the junction unmatched. The CDR3 sequence is 15 residues long. CDR3 loop: CASKGGGSSTDTQYF. The CDR3 DNA is TGCGCCAGCAAGGGCGGGGGATCTAGCACAGATACGCAGTATTTT.

This clonotype was seen only once. The chain has TRBV9 and TRBJ1-1, with D uncertain. This CDR3 is 15 amino acids long. Germline V gene data show CDR1 as SGDLS and CDR2 as YYNGEE. The V end was cut by 0 bases, the J end by 1 base, with 10 bases between. CDR3 sequence: CASSVVRQTNTEAFF. The CDR3 coding sequence is TGTGCCAGCAGCGTAGTGAGGCAGACGAACACTGAAGCTTTCTTT.

The V call is TRBV7-8, the J call TRBJ1-5; a possible D gene is TRBD1 (5 bases). Germline V gene sequence: CDR1 SGHVS, CDR2 FQNEAQ. This CDR3 spans 16 amino acids. V shed 0 bases and J shed 7 bases, with 16 bases lying between them. For the CDR3, the DNA is TGTGCCAGCAGCTTAGCAAGGGCCCGGGGGTACCAGCCCCAGCATTTT. Residues: CASSLARARGYQPQHF.

The rearrangement joins TRBV9 to TRBJ1-2, with D tentatively TRBD1 (5 bases). CDR1 is SGDLS, CDR2 YYNGEE, per germline. The CDR3 consists of 14 residues. Trimming removed 0 bases at V and 2 bases at J, with 8 bases between. The CDR3, as DNA: TGTGCCAGCAGCGTAGAGCGGGGGAACTATGGCTACACCTTC. Its translation is CASSVERGNYGYTF.

This chain's CDR3 is CASSPLGGSTDTQYF. The CDR3 region has the DNA TGTGCCAGCAGCCCCCTGGGGGGCAGCACAGATACGCAGTATTTT. V gene TRBV7-9 combines with J gene TRBJ2-3, with D possibly called TRBD1 or TRBD2 (6 bases each). Germline lookup yields CDR1 SEHNR and CDR2 FQNEAQ (reference sequence). The V and J ends lost 5 bases and 0 bases respectively, with 12 bases between them. The CDR3 totals 15 residues.

This clonotype was seen a single time. The chain carries TRBV12-3 or TRBV12-4 and TRBJ1-2, with unresolved D. Trimming removed 7 bases at V and 4 bases at J, with 10 bases between. The CDR3 totals 12 residues. CDR3 region: CASKSRGYGYTF. CDR3 DNA: TGTGCCAGCAAGAGCCGCGGCTATGGCTACACCTTC.

The gene calls are TRBV2 and TRBJ2-1; D not certain. This CDR3 comprises 10 residues. Trimming left V 10 bases short and J 6 bases short, with 7 bases between. From germline, CDR1 is SNHLY and CDR2 FYNNEI. In DNA, the CDR3 is TGTGCCACCATAAGCAATGAGCAGTTCTTC. Encoded protein: CATISNEQFF. Drawing the rest from reference TRBV2 and TRBJ2-1, the complete variable domain is EPEVTQTPSHQVTQMGQEVILRCVPISNHLYFYWYRQILGQKVEFLVSFYNNEISEKSEIFDDQFSVERPDGSNFTLKIRSTKLEDSAMYFCATISNEQFFGPGTRLTVL.

The genes are TRBV5-4 and TRBJ2-5; 8 nucleotides agree with TRBD2. V lost 3 bases, J lost 5 bases, and 6 bases stayed unmatched. CDR1 is SGHNT and CDR2 is YYREEE in the germline V gene (reference sequence). This CDR3 has 14 amino acids. In DNA, the CDR3 is TGTGCCAGCAGCTCGAGGGCTAGCGGGGAGACCCAGTACTTC. Protein: CASSSRASGETQYF.

The gene calls are TRBV20-1 and TRBJ2-1; D could derive from TRBD1 or TRBD2 (7 bases each). Germline CDR1 is DFQATT and CDR2 is SNEGSKA (reference sequence). The CDR3 length is 13 residues. The V end lost 5 bases, the J end lost 9 bases, and 17 bases lay between the germline ends. This CDR3 reads CSARQGGAGEQFF. In DNA, the CDR3 is TGCAGTGCTCGGCAGGGGGGGGCCGGTGAGCAGTTCTTC.

The V gene is TRBV20-1, the J gene TRBJ2-1; the match to TRBD2 covers 11 bases. Germline V lookup: CDR1 DFQATT, CDR2 SNEGSKA (reference sequence). V was pared by 0 bases and J by 6 bases, with 7 bases of the junction left unmatched. The CDR3 loop spans 16 amino acids. The CDR3 is CSARDLSGGAINEQFF. CDR3 sequence (DNA): TGCAGTGCTAGAGACCTTAGCGGGGGGGCGATCAATGAGCAGTTCTTC.

The chain employs TRBV9 and TRBJ2-4, with TRBD1 identical over 8 bases. CDR3 size: 14 residues. The V segment lost 1 base and the J segment 9 bases; nucleotides outside the gene matches: 6. The germline V gene encodes CDR1 SGDLS and CDR2 YYNGEE. CDR3 DNA sequence: TGTGCCAGCAGCGTACAGGGGGCAGGAGGCATTCAGTACTTC. Protein sequence: CASSVQGAGGIQYF.

This clonotype was seen only a few times. The chain joins TRBV27 to TRBJ1-1; no reliable D call. The CDR3 is 13 amino acids. Germline CDR1 reads MNHEY; CDR2 reads SMNVEV (reference sequence). The V end was cut by 4 bases, the J end by 0 bases, with 6 bases between. Written as DNA, the CDR3 is TGTGCCAGCAGTTCCGGGGTGAACACTGAAGCTTTCTTT. As protein: CASSSGVNTEAFF.

The chain joins TRBV29-1 to TRBJ1-2; D unresolved. Germline CDR1 and CDR2: SQVTM and ANQGSEA. The CDR3 length is 15 residues. V dropped 4 bases and J dropped 4 bases, with 19 bases sitting between them. CDR3: CSVVGSPGSIYGYTF. As DNA, the CDR3 is TGCAGCGTTGTCGGCTCGCCGGGGTCCATCTATGGCTACACCTTC.

V gene TRBV4-1 combines with J gene TRBJ1-2; 7 bases fit TRBD1. The germline CDR1 and CDR2 sequences are MGHRA and YSYEKL. The J segment lost 5 bases and the V segment lost 0 bases, leaving 6 bases of the junction unmatched. The CDR3 is 15 residues long. CDR3 sequence: CASSQDIGGDYGYTF. The CDR3 DNA reads TGCGCCAGCAGCCAAGATATAGGGGGCGATTATGGCTACACCTTC.

The chain is built from TRBV20-1 and TRBJ2-2; 8 nucleotides line up with TRBD1. Germline-derived CDR1 and CDR2 are DFQATT and SNEGSKA (reference sequence). The V and J ends lost 4 bases and 6 bases, in that order; junction bases with no gene match: 4. This CDR3 is 13 amino acids long. CDR3 loop: CSATTGVAGELFF. The CDR3 DNA sequence: TGCAGTGCTACGACAGGGGTAGCCGGGGAGCTGTTTTTT.

This chain uses TRBV6-5 with TRBJ2-2; either TRBD1 or TRBD2 may fit D (5 bases each). Trimming stripped 4 bases from V and 5 bases from J, with 8 bases between. CDR3 length: 13 residues. The germline gives CDR1 MNHEY, CDR2 SVGAGI. The CDR3 DNA reads TGTGCCAGCAGTTGGGGGATGACCGGGGAGCTGTTTTTT. Its protein product is CASSWGMTGELFF.

V and J are TRBV13 and TRBJ2-7, with TRBD1 identical over 10 bases. This CDR3 has 16 residues. From germline, CDR1 is PRHDT and CDR2 FYEKMQ (reference sequence). V shed 2 bases and J 5 bases; nucleotides not matched to a gene: 9. Here the CDR3 reads CASSLRRGQGFNEQYF. The CDR3 DNA follows: TGTGCCAGCAGCTTAAGAAGGGGACAGGGGTTTAACGAGCAGTACTTC.